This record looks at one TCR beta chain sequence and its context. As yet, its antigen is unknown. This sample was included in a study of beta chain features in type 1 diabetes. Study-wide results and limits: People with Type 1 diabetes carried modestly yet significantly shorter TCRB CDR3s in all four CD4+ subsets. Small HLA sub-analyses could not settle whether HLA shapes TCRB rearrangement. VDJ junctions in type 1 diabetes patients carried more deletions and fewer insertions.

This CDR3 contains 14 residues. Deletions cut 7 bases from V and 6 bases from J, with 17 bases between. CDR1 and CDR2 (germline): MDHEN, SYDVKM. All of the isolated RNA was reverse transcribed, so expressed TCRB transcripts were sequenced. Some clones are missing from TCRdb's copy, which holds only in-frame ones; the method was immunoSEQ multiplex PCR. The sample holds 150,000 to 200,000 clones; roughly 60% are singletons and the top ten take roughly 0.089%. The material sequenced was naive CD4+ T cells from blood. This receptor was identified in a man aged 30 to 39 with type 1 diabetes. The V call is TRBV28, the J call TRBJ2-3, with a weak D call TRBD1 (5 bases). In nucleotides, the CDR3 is TGTGCCAGCACCCTCACTCCAGGGCTCGATACGCAGTATTTT. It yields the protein CASTLTPGLDTQYF.